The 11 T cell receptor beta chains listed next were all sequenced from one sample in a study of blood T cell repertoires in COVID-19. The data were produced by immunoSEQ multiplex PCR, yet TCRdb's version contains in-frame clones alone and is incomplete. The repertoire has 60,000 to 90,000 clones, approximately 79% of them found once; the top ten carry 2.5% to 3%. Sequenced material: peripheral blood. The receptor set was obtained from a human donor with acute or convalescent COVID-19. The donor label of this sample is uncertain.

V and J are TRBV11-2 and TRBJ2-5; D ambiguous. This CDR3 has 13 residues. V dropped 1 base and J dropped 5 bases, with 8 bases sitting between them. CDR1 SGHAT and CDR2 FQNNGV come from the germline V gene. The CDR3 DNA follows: TGTGCCAGCAGCTTAGCTATCCTGGAGACCCAGTACTTC. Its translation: CASSLAILETQYF.

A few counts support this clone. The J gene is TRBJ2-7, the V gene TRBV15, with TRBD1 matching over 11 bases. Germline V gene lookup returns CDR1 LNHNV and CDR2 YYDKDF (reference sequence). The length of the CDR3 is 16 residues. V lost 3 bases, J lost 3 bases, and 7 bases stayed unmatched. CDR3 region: CATSSIGTGGIYEQYF. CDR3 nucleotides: TGTGCCACCAGCAGTATCGGGACAGGGGGAATCTACGAGCAGTACTTC.

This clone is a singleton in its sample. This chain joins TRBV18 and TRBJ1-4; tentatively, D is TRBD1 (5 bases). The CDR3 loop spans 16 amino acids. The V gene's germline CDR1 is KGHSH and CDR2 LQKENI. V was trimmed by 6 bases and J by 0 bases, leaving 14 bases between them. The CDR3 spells CASSWQGLATNEKLFF. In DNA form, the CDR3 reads TGTGCCAGCTCTTGGCAGGGCCTTGCAACTAATGAAAAACTGTTTTTT.

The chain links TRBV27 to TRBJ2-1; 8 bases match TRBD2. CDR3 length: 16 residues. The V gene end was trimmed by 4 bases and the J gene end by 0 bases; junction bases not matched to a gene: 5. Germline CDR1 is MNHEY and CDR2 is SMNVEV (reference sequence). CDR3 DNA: TGTGCCAGCAGTTCCCCCAGCGGGAGCTCCTACAATGAGCAGTTCTTC. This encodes CASSSPSGSSYNEQFF.

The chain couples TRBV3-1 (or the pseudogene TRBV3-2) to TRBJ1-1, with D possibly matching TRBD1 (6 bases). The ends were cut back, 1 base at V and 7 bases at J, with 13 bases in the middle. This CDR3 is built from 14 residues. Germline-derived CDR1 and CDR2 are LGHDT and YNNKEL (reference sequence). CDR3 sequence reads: CASSQGMGAVEAFF. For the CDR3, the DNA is TGTGCCAGCAGCCAAGGGATGGGGGCCGTTGAAGCTTTCTTT.

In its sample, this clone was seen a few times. CDR3 in amino acids: CAISELGLAGAGATQYF. As DNA, the CDR3 is TGTGCCATCAGTGAGTTAGGACTAGCGGGGGCGGGAGCTACGCAGTATTTT. The chain couples TRBV10-3 to TRBJ2-3; 13 nucleotides match TRBD2. The length of the CDR3 is 17 residues. The germline V gene has CDR1 ENHRY and CDR2 SYGVKD. With V trimmed by 1 base and J by 8 bases, 9 bases remained unmatched.

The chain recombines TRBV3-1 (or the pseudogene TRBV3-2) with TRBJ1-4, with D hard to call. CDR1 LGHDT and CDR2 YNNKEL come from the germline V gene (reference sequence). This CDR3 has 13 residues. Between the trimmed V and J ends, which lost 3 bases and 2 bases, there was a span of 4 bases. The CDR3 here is CASSHITNEKLFF. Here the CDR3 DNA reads TGTGCCAGCAGCCATATTACTAATGAAAAACTGTTTTTT.

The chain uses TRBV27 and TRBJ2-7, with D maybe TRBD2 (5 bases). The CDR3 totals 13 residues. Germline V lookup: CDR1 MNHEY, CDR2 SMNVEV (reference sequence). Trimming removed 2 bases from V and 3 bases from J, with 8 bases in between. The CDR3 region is CASSLVRGYEQYV. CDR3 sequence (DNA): TGTGCCAGCAGTTTAGTTCGGGGCTACGAGCAGTACGTC.

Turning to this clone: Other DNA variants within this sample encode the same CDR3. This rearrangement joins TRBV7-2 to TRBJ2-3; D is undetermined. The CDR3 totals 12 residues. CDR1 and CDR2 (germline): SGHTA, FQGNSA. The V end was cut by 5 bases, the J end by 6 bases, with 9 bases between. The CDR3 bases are TGTGCCAGCAGCAGTTTAGCTGATACGCAGTATTTT. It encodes CASSSLADTQYF.

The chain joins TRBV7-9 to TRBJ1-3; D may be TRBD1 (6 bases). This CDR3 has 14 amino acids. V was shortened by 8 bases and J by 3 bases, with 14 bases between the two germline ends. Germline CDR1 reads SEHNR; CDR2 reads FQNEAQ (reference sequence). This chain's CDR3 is CASSRGAHGNTIYF. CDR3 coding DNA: TGTGCCAGCTCACGGGGGGCTCATGGAAACACCATATATTTT. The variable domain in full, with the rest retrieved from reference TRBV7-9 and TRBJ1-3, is DTGVSQNPRHKITKRGQNVTFRCDPISEHNRLYWYRQTLGQGPEFLTYFQNEAQLEKSRLLSDRFSAERPKGSFSTLEIQRTEQGDSAMYLCASSRGAHGNTIYFGEGSWLTVV.

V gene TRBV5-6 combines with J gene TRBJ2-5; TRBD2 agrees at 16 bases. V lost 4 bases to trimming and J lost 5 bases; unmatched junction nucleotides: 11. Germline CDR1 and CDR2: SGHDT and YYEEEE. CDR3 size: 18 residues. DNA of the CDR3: TGTGCCAGCAGCAAGGGACTAGCGGGAGGGAATCCCTGGGAGACCCAGTACTTC. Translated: CASSKGLAGGNPWETQYF.